These T cell receptor beta chains were read from a single sample in a study of T-cell reconstitution after alpha-beta-depleted transplantation in children. TCRdb itself ran the PCR reads through MiXCR, one entry per CDR3 protein. The table has roughly 300,000 distinct CDR3 sequences, approximately 10% seen once. This specimen consisted of peripheral blood, obtained 180 days after TCRalphabeta/CD19-depleted stem cell transplant. These receptors were obtained from a male patient aged 2 to 9 who had a stem cell transplant for chronic granulomatous disease, so the T cells may come from the graft donor. The CDR3 runs from the conserved cysteine through the conserved F or W. A D gene is named only where the DNA matches it firmly. For some rows the clone size is stated as once, few or many, or as a class when expanded; others skip it.

clone_size	d_call	v_call	j_call	cdr3_aa	cdr3_nt
many	.	TRBV4-1	TRBJ1-6	CASRFQGWNSPLHF	TGCGCCAGCAGATTTCAGGGGTGGAATTCACCCCTCCACTTT
.	.	TRBV29-1	TRBJ2-3	CSVEARLSTDTQYF	TGCAGCGTTGAAGCGAGACTATCCACAGATACGCAGTATTTT
.	.	TRBV23-1	TRBJ2-2	CASSQSPGRPPGELFF	TGCGCCAGCAGTCAATCGCCAGGGCGTCCCCCCGGGGAGCTGTTTTTT
many	TRBD1	TRBV15	TRBJ1-3	CATSRWQGAVAGNTIYF	TGTGCCACCAGCAGATGGCAGGGGGCGGTGGCTGGAAACACCATATATTTT
many	.	TRBV18	TRBJ2-7	CASSPETYEQYF	TGTGCCAGCTCACCAGAGACCTACGAGCAGTACTTC
many	TRBD2	TRBV19	TRBJ2-5	CASSQRLAGNQETQYF	TGTGCCAGTAGCCAACGACTAGCGGGGAATCAAGAGACCCAGTACTTC
many	.	TRBV7-2	TRBJ2-5	CASSWPGETQYF	TGTGCCAGCAGCTGGCCCGGAGAGACCCAGTACTTC
many	.	TRBV4-3	TRBJ2-2	CASSQDSITGELFF	TGCGCCAGCAGCCAAGATTCTATCACCGGGGAGCTGTTTTTT
many	.	TRBV4-2	TRBJ1-1	CASSQEGRVVWNTEAFF	TGTGCCAGCAGCCAAGAGGGTCGGGTTGTCTGGAACACTGAAGCTTTCTTT
many	.	TRBV29-1	TRBJ2-7	CSVRLTAGVYEQYF	TGCAGCGTTAGGCTAACCGCAGGGGTCTACGAGCAGTACTTC
many	TRBD1	TRBV7-6	TRBJ2-7	CASSLRTGRSEQYF	TGTGCCAGCAGCTTACGGACAGGGAGGAGCGAGCAGTACTTC
many	TRBD2	TRBV3-1	TRBJ2-5	CASSQGTSGRAAKTQYF	TGTGCCAGCAGCCAAGGCACTAGCGGGAGGGCCGCAAAGACCCAGTACTTC
.	.	TRBV27	TRBJ2-2	CASTGKGYTGELFF	TGTGCCAGCACAGGAAAGGGGTACACCGGGGAGCTGTTTTTT
many	.	TRBV12-3/TRBV12-4	TRBJ1-6	CASSLASTAHNSPLHF	TGTGCCAGCAGTTTAGCGTCCACCGCGCATAATTCACCCCTCCACTTT
many	TRBD2	TRBV20-1	TRBJ2-3	CSAPQRVAGEGADTQYF	TGCAGTGCTCCCCAGAGGGTGGCGGGAGAAGGGGCAGATACGCAGTATTTT
many	.	TRBV28	TRBJ2-7	CASFGGTVSYEQYF	TGTGCCAGCTTCGGCGGGACAGTCTCCTACGAGCAGTACTTC
many	.	TRBV7-9	TRBJ1-4	CASSLSEKLFF	TGTGCCAGCAGCTTAAGTGAAAAACTGTTTTTT
many	TRBD1	TRBV5-6	TRBJ2-2	CASSFTGTGPTGELFF	TGTGCCAGCAGCTTCACCGGGACAGGGCCCACCGGGGAGCTGTTTTTT
many	TRBD2	TRBV9	TRBJ2-2	CASSVVGSGSLDTGELFF	TGTGCCAGCAGCGTAGTAGGTAGCGGGAGCCTGGACACCGGGGAGCTGTTTTTT
many	TRBD1	TRBV11-2	TRBJ2-7	CASSFRRQGAEQYF	TGTGCCAGCAGCTTCCGGAGACAGGGGGCCGAGCAGTACTTC
many	TRBD1	TRBV29-1	TRBJ1-2	CSVKSGYRTGDSGYTF	TGCAGCGTAAAGAGTGGGTACCGGACAGGGGACAGCGGCTACACCTTC
many	.	TRBV28	TRBJ1-1	CASSLNMGDTEAFF	TGTGCCAGCAGTCTTAACATGGGGGACACTGAAGCTTTCTTT
many	.	TRBV7-9	TRBJ1-5	CASSPDGVQPQHF	TGTGCCAGCAGCCCGGACGGGGTTCAGCCCCAGCATTTT
many	.	TRBV15	TRBJ2-2	CATSFIVGELFF	TGTGCCACCAGCTTCATAGTCGGGGAGCTGTTTTTT
many	.	TRBV7-3	TRBJ2-2	CASSLTGGRFANTGELFF	TGTGCCAGCAGCTTAACGGGGGGGCGCTTCGCGAACACCGGGGAGCTGTTTTTT
many	.	TRBV7-2	TRBJ2-3	CASSLGGGGTDTQYF	TGTGCCAGCAGCTTGGGGGGAGGTGGCACAGATACGCAGTATTTT
.	.	TRBV5-4	TRBJ1-2	CASSPEVTNYGYTF	TGTGCCAGCAGCCCTGAGGTCACAAACTATGGCTACACCTTC
many	TRBD2	TRBV4-1	TRBJ2-7	CASSPPGGRAREQYF	TGCGCCAGCAGCCCACCGGGCGGGAGGGCCCGCGAGCAGTACTTC
many	.	TRBV12-3/TRBV12-4	TRBJ2-3	CASSLALGDTQYF	TGTGCCAGCAGTTTAGCCCTGGGGGATACGCAGTATTTT
many	TRBD2	TRBV7-2	TRBJ2-1	CASSPIRRGGNEQFF	TGTGCCAGCAGCCCCATCCGCCGGGGGGGAAATGAGCAGTTCTTC
many	TRBD2	TRBV6-1	TRBJ2-3	CASSPVTSGGTDTQYF	TGTGCCAGCAGTCCTGTTACTAGCGGGGGCACAGATACGCAGTATTTT
.	.	TRBV15	TRBJ1-1	CATSRGVTEAFF	TGTGCCACCAGCAGAGGGGTTACTGAAGCTTTCTTT
many	.	TRBV5-1	TRBJ2-5	CASSLVGSAAETQYF	TGCGCCAGCAGCTTGGTGGGATCGGCGGCGGAGACCCAGTACTTC
many	.	TRBV5-6	TRBJ2-3	CASRQGADTQYF	TGTGCCAGCAGACAGGGAGCAGATACGCAGTATTTT
many	TRBD1	TRBV28	TRBJ1-1	CASRGDREAFF	TGTGCCAGCAGGGGGGACAGGGAGGCTTTCTTT
many	.	TRBV29-1	TRBJ2-7	CSVVFRVRDEQYF	TGCAGCGTTGTTTTCAGGGTCAGGGACGAGCAGTACTTC
many	.	TRBV7-9	TRBJ1-1	CASSPRPTEAFF	TGTGCCAGCAGTCCACGTCCCACTGAAGCTTTCTTT
few	TRBD2	TRBV3-1	TRBJ2-5	CASSQGTSGIQETQYF	TGTGCCAGCAGCCAGGGGACTAGCGGGATCCAAGAGACCCAGTACTTC
many	.	TRBV7-2	TRBJ1-6	CASSVIPGFNNSPLHF	TGTGCCAGCAGCGTAATCCCAGGGTTCAATAATTCACCCCTCCACTTT
many	TRBD2	TRBV20-1	TRBJ2-3	CSARGSSGKSDTQYF	TGCAGTGCTAGAGGTTCTAGCGGGAAGTCAGATACGCAGTATTTT
many	.	TRBV12-3/TRBV12-4	TRBJ2-2	CASSLGLDAGELFF	TGTGCCAGCAGTTTAGGTCTAGATGCCGGGGAGCTGTTTTTT
many	TRBD2	TRBV29-1	TRBJ2-5	CSVDIAGGETQYF	TGCAGCGTGGATATAGCGGGGGGGGAGACCCAGTACTTC
many	.	TRBV7-3	TRBJ2-1	CASSLVGGHNEQFF	TGTGCCAGCAGCCTCGTGGGGGGCCACAATGAGCAGTTCTTC
many	TRBD2	TRBV18	TRBJ2-4	CASSSTGGVVWYF	TGTGCCAGCTCATCGACGGGGGGTGTAGTGTGGTACTTC
.	TRBD2	TRBV5-5	TRBJ2-1	CASSFGGGGLGNEQFF	TGTGCCAGCAGCTTTGGTGGCGGGGGGCTGGGCAATGAGCAGTTCTTC